A single sample is the source of the 30 T cell receptor beta chains below, sequenced in a study of blood T cell repertoires in COVID-19. Sequenced by immunoSEQ multiplex PCR; TCRdb stores in-frame clones only, minus some. The table shows more than 60,000 clones, with approximately 87% occurring only once. The material sequenced was peripheral blood. The receptors come from a man aged 45 to 65 with active COVID-19.

The chain is built from TRBV19 and TRBJ1-1, with TRBD1 identical over 9 bases. Germline values: CDR1 LNHDA, CDR2 SQIVND (reference sequence). CDR3 size: 16 residues. V was clipped by 7 bases and J by 0 bases; unmatched bases: 9. CDR3 loop: CASIPRDRVMNTEAFF. In DNA, the CDR3 is TGTGCCAGTATCCCCCGGGACAGGGTTATGAACACTGAAGCTTTCTTT.

J is TRBJ1-2 and V is TRBV10-3, with D unresolved. The CDR3 totals 12 residues. The germline V gene encodes CDR1 ENHRY and CDR2 SYGVKD. With 4 bases removed from V and 3 bases from J, the gap between germline ends came to 6 bases. Written as DNA, the CDR3 is TGTGCCATCAGTGCTTCAGACTATGGCTACACCTTC. Amino acids: CAISASDYGYTF.

The genes are TRBV2 and TRBJ2-1; tentative D call: TRBD1 (6 bases). The CDR3 extends over 13 amino acids. Trimming took off 7 bases at V and 2 bases at J, with 9 bases between the two ends. Germline CDR1 reads SNHLY; CDR2 reads FYNNEI. The CDR3 bases are TGTGCCAGCATCCGGGACACCTACAATGAGCAGTTCTTC. Its protein product is CASIRDTYNEQFF.

V gene TRBV5-4 combines with J gene TRBJ1-6, with D tentatively TRBD1 (6 bases). The V end lost 4 bases, the J end lost 14 bases, and 25 bases lay between the germline ends. Germline CDR1 is SGHNT and CDR2 is YYREEE (reference sequence). The CDR3 consists of 16 residues. The CDR3, as DNA: TGTGCCAGCAGCCCGGGGGGCAGGTCGACCGGAGGGTCCCTCCACTTT. Encoded protein: CASSPGGRSTGGSLHF.

V is TRBV6-2 or TRBV6-3 and J is TRBJ1-5, with D possibly being TRBD1 (5 bases). Trimming pared 1 base from V and 7 bases from J, leaving 11 bases between. CDR1 is MNHEY and CDR2 is SVGEGT in the germline V gene. The CDR3 has 14 residues. The CDR3 reads CASSYFQGDQPQHF. The CDR3 DNA reads TGTGCCAGCAGTTACTTTCAGGGCGACCAGCCCCAGCATTTT.

The V and J genes are TRBV19 and TRBJ1-4; maybe TRBD1 (6 bases). V was clipped by 4 bases and J by 1 base, with 13 bases between them. The CDR3 covers 16 residues. CDR1 LNHDA and CDR2 SQIVND come from the germline V gene (reference sequence). CDR3 DNA: TGTGCCAGTAGTACCCCCAGGGGCGAAACTAATGAAAAACTGTTTTTT. Its translation: CASSTPRGETNEKLFF.

The chain is built from TRBV9 and TRBJ2-1, with 9 positions matching TRBD2. The V gene's germline CDR1 is SGDLS and CDR2 YYNGEE. The CDR3 sequence is 15 residues long. J lost 10 bases, V lost 0 bases, and 8 bases had no gene match. The CDR3 here is CASSVDGGGAWEQFF. The CDR3 coding sequence is TGTGCCAGCAGCGTAGACGGCGGGGGGGCTTGGGAGCAGTTCTTC.

The chain recombines TRBV21-1 with TRBJ1-2; the table's D call, TRBD1, was not checked against the DNA. TRBV21-1 is noted as a pseudogene. The length of the CDR3 is 12 residues. CDR3 bases: TGTGCCAGCAGGGGACAGGGGGCCGGCTACACCTTC. Its protein is CASRGQGAGYTF.

DNA for the CDR3: TGTGCCGCGGGGGACAGGCTGAACACTGAAGCTTTCTTT. It yields the protein CAAGDRLNTEAFF. V and J are TRBV10-3 and TRBJ1-1; 8 nucleotides match TRBD1. V was pared by 11 bases and J by 0 bases, with 5 bases of the junction left unmatched. CDR3 length: 13 residues. In germline, CDR1 is ENHRY, CDR2 SYGVKD.

V gene TRBV30 combines with J gene TRBJ1-4; TRBD1 agrees at 9 bases. The length of the CDR3 is 15 residues. V lost 2 bases and J lost 8; bases outside the gene matches: 9. Germline-derived CDR1 and CDR2 are GTSNPN and SVGIG (reference sequence). The CDR3 region has the DNA TGTGCCTGGAGTATCGGACAGGGGCTCGTCGAAAAACTGTTTTTT. Translation gives CAWSIGQGLVEKLFF.

The rearrangement joins TRBV7-3 to TRBJ2-1, with 16 bases fitting TRBD2. The germline gives CDR1 SGHTA, CDR2 FQGTGA. The CDR3 is made up of 16 amino acids. The V segment lost 5 bases and the J segment 7 bases; nucleotides outside the gene matches: 5. The CDR3 spells CASSPRGLAGGNEQFF. Written as DNA, the CDR3 is TGTGCCAGCAGCCCACGGGGACTAGCGGGAGGGAATGAGCAGTTCTTC.

This clone was seen only once. The genes are TRBV5-1 and TRBJ2-1; D ambiguous. The CDR3 is 14 residues long. Germline CDR1 and CDR2: SGHRS and YFSETQ. The V gene lost 0 bases and the J gene lost 7 bases, with 11 bases spanning the gap. This CDR3 is CASSLGSSQNEQFF. The CDR3, as DNA: TGCGCCAGCAGCTTGGGGTCCTCTCAGAATGAGCAGTTCTTC.

V gene TRBV5-1 combines with J gene TRBJ1-3; TRBD1 matches 8 bases. Per the germline V gene, CDR1 is SGHRS and CDR2 is YFSETQ. The V gene end was trimmed by 0 bases and the J gene end by 1 base; junction bases not matched to a gene: 3. CDR3 length: 16 residues. CDR3 sequence (DNA): TGCGCCAGCAGCTTGGGAGGACAGGGATCTGGAAACACCATATATTTT. It translates to CASSLGGQGSGNTIYF.

A few counts support this clone. The chain carries TRBV4-1 and TRBJ2-7, with D unresolved. CDR1 MGHRA and CDR2 YSYEKL come from the germline V gene. The CDR3 runs 13 residues. Trimming removed 4 bases at V and 0 bases at J, with 7 bases between. CDR3 sequence: CASSRLSSYEQYF. The CDR3 coding sequence is TGCGCCAGCAGCCGCCTAAGCTCCTACGAGCAGTACTTC.

The chain combines TRBV6-2 or TRBV6-3 with TRBJ2-1; 8 bases are a match to TRBD2. The J segment lost 5 bases and the V segment lost 2 bases, leaving 11 bases of the junction unmatched. Germline V gives CDR1 MNHEY, CDR2 SVGEGT. This CDR3 has 17 amino acids. The CDR3 DNA is TGTGCCAGCAGTTACGCACGCAGGGCGGGAGGAGACAATGAGCAGTTCTTC. Translating gives CASSYARRAGGDNEQFF.

The chain combines TRBV7-9 with TRBJ1-2, with a tentative D call TRBD1 (6 bases). The V gene's germline CDR1 is SEHNR and CDR2 FQNEAQ (reference sequence). This CDR3 contains 12 residues. Trimming stripped 5 bases from V and 5 bases from J, with 9 bases between. The DNA for the CDR3 is TGTGCCAGCAGCGGCCAGGGGTATGGCTACACCTTC. This codes for CASSGQGYGYTF.

This clone was found once. The rearrangement uses TRBV12-3 or TRBV12-4 and TRBJ2-1; D is ambiguous. Trimming shortened V by 7 bases and J by 12 bases, and 16 bases separated the two germline ends. The CDR3 sequence is 12 residues long. CDR3 nucleotides: TGTGCCAGCATGGAGCCGGCCCTTAGGCAGTTCTTC. Protein: CASMEPALRQFF.

This clone was recorded once. The J gene is TRBJ2-3, the V gene TRBV7-6, with 11 bases fitting TRBD2. The CDR3 spans 16 residues. Germline CDR1 is SGHVS and CDR2 is FNYEAQ. The junction had 6 bases not matched to a gene; V was cut back by 5 bases and J by 2 bases. In DNA, the CDR3 is TGTGCCAGCAGCATTGGGACTAGCGGCTACACAGATACGCAGTATTTT. It is translated as CASSIGTSGYTDTQYF.

The V and J genes are TRBV19 and TRBJ1-6, with TRBD1 identical over 7 bases. V trimming: 0 bases; J trimming: 9 bases; junction bases outside the gene matches: 2. Germline CDR1 is LNHDA and CDR2 is SQIVND (reference sequence). This CDR3 region has 14 residues. CDR3 sequence (DNA): TGTGCCAGTAGTATAGAAAGGGGGCTTTCACCCCTCCACTTT. Its protein is CASSIERGLSPLHF.

This chain uses TRBV12-5 with TRBJ2-1, with D unresolved. From germline, CDR1 is LGHNT and CDR2 FRNRAP. CDR3 length equals 12 residues. The ends were cut back, 4 bases at V and 8 bases at J, with 9 bases in the middle. The CDR3 DNA follows: TGTGCTAGTGGTTACCCAAGCGATGAGCAGTTCTTC. This sequence encodes CASGYPSDEQFF.

This clone was picked up a small number of times. This chain joins TRBV6-6 and TRBJ2-2; perhaps TRBD1 as D (5 bases). V dropped 0 bases and J dropped 6 bases, with 14 bases sitting between them. Germline V gene sequence: CDR1 MNHNY, CDR2 SVGAGI (reference sequence). This CDR3 has 16 amino acids. CDR3 DNA sequence: TGTGCCAGCAGTTACTCGACACCGGCGACAGCCGGGGAGCTGTTTTTT. It codes for CASSYSTPATAGELFF.

J is TRBJ2-7 and V is TRBV3-1 (or the pseudogene TRBV3-2); 12 bases are a match to TRBD1. The germline CDR1 and CDR2 sequences are LGHDT and YNNKEL (reference sequence). CDR3 length equals 16 residues. Trimming removed 6 bases from V and 6 bases from J; junction bases left unmatched: 12. The CDR3 sequence is CASRAVGQGAFGEQYF. CDR3 coding DNA: TGTGCCAGCAGAGCTGTGGGACAGGGGGCGTTTGGCGAGCAGTACTTC.

The chain employs TRBV28 and TRBJ2-1; perhaps TRBD1 as D (6 bases). This CDR3 spans 13 amino acids. Germline V gives CDR1 MDHEN, CDR2 SYDVKM. The germline V and J ends were trimmed by 6 bases and 7 bases, with 13 bases remaining between them. CDR3 sequence (DNA): TGTGCCAGCAGAACAGGGAGATCAAATGAGCAGTTCTTC. It translates to CASRTGRSNEQFF.

This rearrangement joins TRBV13 to TRBJ2-5; D not resolved. V was pared by 5 bases and J by 2 bases, with 15 bases between. From germline, CDR1 is PRHDT and CDR2 FYEKMQ (reference sequence). The CDR3 runs 15 residues. The CDR3 spells CASSLLLGVQETQYF. CDR3 nucleotide sequence: TGTGCCAGCAGCCTCCTTCTTGGAGTGCAAGAGACCCAGTACTTC. The whole variable domain, remainder taken from reference TRBV13 and TRBJ2-5, is AAGVIQSPRHLIKEKRETATLKCYPIPRHDTVYWYQQGPGQDPQFLISFYEKMQSDKGSIPDRFSAQQFSDYHSELNMSSLELGDSALYFCASSLLLGVQETQYFGPGTRLLVL.

The chain uses TRBV7-2 and TRBJ1-1, with TRBD1 matching 9 bases. The CDR3 loop spans 14 amino acids. In germline, CDR1 is SGHTA, CDR2 FQGNSA. The J segment lost 5 bases and the V segment lost 5 bases, leaving 6 bases of the junction unmatched. The CDR3 spells CASSRDRVFTEAFF. Here the CDR3 DNA reads TGTGCCAGCAGCCGGGACAGGGTCTTTACTGAAGCTTTCTTT.

The chain employs TRBV10-3 and TRBJ2-7; no firm D call. Trimming cost V 4 bases and J 4 bases, with 5 bases left between them. This CDR3 spans 11 amino acids. Germline CDR1 reads ENHRY; CDR2 reads SYGVKD. The CDR3 DNA sequence: TGTGCCATCAGTGTAGATTACGAGCAGTACTTC. This gives the protein CAISVDYEQYF.

In DNA, the CDR3 is TGTGCCAGTAGTAAACTTGAGGCAGGGGGCAATCAGCCCCAGCATTTT. It specifies CASSKLEAGGNQPQHF. The genes are TRBV19 and TRBJ1-5, with D perhaps TRBD1 (6 bases). V lost 4 bases to trimming and J lost 2 bases, with 15 bases between them. Per the germline V gene, CDR1 is LNHDA and CDR2 is SQIVND (reference sequence). The length of the CDR3 is 16 residues.

The CDR3 spells CASTGGVRSSTEAFF. CDR3 nucleotides: TGTGCCAGTACTGGGGGCGTCCGGTCCAGCACTGAAGCTTTCTTT. The chain employs TRBV19 and TRBJ1-1, with a weak D call TRBD1 (6 bases). The CDR3 length is 15 residues. Trimming removed 7 bases from V and 4 bases from J, with 19 bases in between. Looked up from germline, CDR1 is LNHDA and CDR2 is SQIVND (reference sequence).

CDR3 region: CASSSLTGDSSYNEQFF. The CDR3 coding sequence is TGTGCCAGCAGCTCGCTCACCGGCGACAGCTCCTACAATGAGCAGTTCTTC. The J gene is TRBJ2-1, the V gene TRBV11-2; D is possibly TRBD1 (5 bases). Deletions cut 4 bases from V and 0 bases from J, with 16 bases between. The germline V gene encodes CDR1 SGHAT and CDR2 FQNNGV. The CDR3 totals 17 residues.

This sequence joins TRBV27 and TRBJ1-5, with TRBD1 as a possible D gene (6 bases). V was pared by 6 bases and J by 6 bases, with 12 bases between. This CDR3 is built from 13 residues. Germline values: CDR1 MNHEY, CDR2 SMNVEV (reference sequence). The CDR3 DNA sequence: TGTGCCAGCAGCCAAACAGGGATTCAGCCCCAGCATTTT. Protein: CASSQTGIQPQHF.